This TCR beta chain emerged from a study of blood T cell repertoires in COVID-19. Study-level background: Spain, Italy and the United States supplied samples that represented acute and convalescent COVID-19.

The CDR3 is made up of 16 amino acids. The V and J ends lost 2 bases and 1 base, in that order; junction bases with no gene match: 6. Per germline, CDR1 SNHLY and CDR2 FYNNEI. TCRdb's table, derived via immunoSEQ multiplex PCR, lists solely in-frame clones and lacks some. This table holds around 150,000 clones, over 70% found once. Study members were between roughly 18 and 90 years old and lived in 20 to 25 US regions. Participant-reported clinical history was the basis for cohort assignment. What the recovered Cohort 3 donors had was two negative PCRs, clearance, or symptom resolution. Sequencing was performed on PBMCs or T cells enriched from blood (not recorded which). The chain joins TRBV2 to TRBJ2-3; 7 bases are a match to TRBD1. The sequence came from a man aged 45-60 years who had recovered from COVID-19. The CDR3 DNA is TGTGCCAGCAGTGAATTAAGGGGGCGCCGCACAGATACGCAGTATTTT. Translated, it gives CASSELRGRRTDTQYF.